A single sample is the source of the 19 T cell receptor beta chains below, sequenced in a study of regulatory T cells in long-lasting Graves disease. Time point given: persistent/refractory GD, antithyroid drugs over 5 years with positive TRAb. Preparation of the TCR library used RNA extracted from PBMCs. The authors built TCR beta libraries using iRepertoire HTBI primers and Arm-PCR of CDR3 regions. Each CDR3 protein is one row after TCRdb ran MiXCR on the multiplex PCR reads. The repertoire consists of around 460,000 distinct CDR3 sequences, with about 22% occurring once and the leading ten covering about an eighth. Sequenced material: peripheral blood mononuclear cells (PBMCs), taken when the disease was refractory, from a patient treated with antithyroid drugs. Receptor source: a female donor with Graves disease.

For the CDR3, the DNA is TGTGCCAGTTTCCTTACAGTGACAATATCGAACACTGAAGCTTTCTTT. This gives the protein CASFLTVTISNTEAFF. The V and J genes are TRBV5-5 and TRBJ1-1; D is unclear. V dropped 8 bases and J dropped 1 base, with 21 bases sitting between them. Germline V gene sequence: CDR1 SGHKS, CDR2 YYEKEE (reference sequence). CDR3 length equals 16 residues.

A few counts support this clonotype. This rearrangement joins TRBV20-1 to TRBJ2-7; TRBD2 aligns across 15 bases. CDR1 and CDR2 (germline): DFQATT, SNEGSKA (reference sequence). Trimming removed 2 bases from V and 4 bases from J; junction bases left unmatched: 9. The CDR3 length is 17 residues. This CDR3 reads CSARPIGLAGGPYEQYF. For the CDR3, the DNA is TGCAGTGCTAGACCAATCGGACTAGCGGGAGGGCCTTACGAGCAGTACTTC.

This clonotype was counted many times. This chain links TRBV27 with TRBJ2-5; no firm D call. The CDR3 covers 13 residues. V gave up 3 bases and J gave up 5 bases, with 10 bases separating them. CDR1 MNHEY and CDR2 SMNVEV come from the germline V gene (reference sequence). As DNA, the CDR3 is TGTGCCAGCAGTTTCCGCGGTCTGGAGACCCAGTACTTC. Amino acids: CASSFRGLETQYF.

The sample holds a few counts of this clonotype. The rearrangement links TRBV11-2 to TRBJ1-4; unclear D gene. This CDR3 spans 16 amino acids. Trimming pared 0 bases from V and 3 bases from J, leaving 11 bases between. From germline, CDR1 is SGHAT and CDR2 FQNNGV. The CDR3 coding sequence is TGTGCCAGCAGCTTAGATACCGGTGGACCTAATGAAAAACTGTTTTTT. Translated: CASSLDTGGPNEKLFF.

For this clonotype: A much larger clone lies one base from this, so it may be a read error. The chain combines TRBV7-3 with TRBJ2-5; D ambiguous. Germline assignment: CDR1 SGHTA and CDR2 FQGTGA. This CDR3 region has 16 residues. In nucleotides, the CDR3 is TGTGTCAGCAGCTTAACGTTGAACAGCCATCAAGAGACCCAGTACTTC. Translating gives CVSSLTLNSHQETQYF.

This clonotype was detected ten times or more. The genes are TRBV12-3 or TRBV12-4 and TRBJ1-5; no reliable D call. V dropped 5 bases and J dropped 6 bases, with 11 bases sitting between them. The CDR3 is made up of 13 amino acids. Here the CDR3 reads CASSPSDGQPQHF. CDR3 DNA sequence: TGTGCCAGCAGTCCCTCGGACGGTCAGCCCCAGCATTTT.

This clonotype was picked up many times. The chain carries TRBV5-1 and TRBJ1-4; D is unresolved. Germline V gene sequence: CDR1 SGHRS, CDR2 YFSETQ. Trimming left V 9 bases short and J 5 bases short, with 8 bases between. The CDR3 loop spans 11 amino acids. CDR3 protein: CATPINEKLFF. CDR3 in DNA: TGCGCCACCCCGATCAATGAAAAACTGTTTTTT.

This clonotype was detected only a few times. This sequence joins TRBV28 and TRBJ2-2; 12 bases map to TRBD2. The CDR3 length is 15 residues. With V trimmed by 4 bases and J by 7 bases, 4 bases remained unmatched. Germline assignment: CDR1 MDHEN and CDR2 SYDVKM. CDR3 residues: CASSSTSGRIGELFF. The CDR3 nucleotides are TGTGCCAGCAGTTCGACTAGCGGGAGAATCGGGGAGCTGTTTTTT.

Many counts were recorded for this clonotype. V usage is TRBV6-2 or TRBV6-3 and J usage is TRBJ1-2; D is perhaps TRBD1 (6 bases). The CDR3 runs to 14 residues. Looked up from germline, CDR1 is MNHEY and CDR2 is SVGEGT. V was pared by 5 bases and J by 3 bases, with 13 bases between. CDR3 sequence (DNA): TGTGCCAGCAGTGATGCAGGGGCGCACTATGGCTACACCTTC. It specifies CASSDAGAHYGYTF.

The DNA for the CDR3 is TGTGCCAGCAGCTTATTGGATCTCAAGGGGCCGTTAGCCAAAAACATTCAGTACTTC. Translating it yields CASSLLDLKGPLAKNIQYF. The V call is TRBV7-3, the J call TRBJ2-4, with D possibly TRBD1 on 5 matching bases. Per germline, CDR1 SGHTA and CDR2 FQGTGA. The CDR3 length is 19 residues. V lost 2 bases, J lost 0 bases, and 20 bases lay in between.

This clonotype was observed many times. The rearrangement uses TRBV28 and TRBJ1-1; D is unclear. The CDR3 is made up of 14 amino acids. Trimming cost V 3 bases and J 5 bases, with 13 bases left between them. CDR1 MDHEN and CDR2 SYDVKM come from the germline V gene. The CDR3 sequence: CASSFSRIGTEAFF. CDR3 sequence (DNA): TGTGCCAGCAGTTTTTCCAGGATCGGGACTGAAGCTTTCTTT.

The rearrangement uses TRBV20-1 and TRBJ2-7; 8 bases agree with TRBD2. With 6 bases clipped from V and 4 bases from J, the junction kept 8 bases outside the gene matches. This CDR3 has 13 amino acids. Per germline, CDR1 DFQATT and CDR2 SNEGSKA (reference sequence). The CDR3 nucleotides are TGCAGTGCCAGTACTAGCGGTGGGTACGAGCAGTACTTC. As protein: CSASTSGGYEQYF.

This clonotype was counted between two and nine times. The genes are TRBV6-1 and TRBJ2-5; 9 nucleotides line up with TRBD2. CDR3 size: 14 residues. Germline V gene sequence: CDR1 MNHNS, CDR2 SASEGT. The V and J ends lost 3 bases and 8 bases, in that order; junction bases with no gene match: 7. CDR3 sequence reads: CASSDGGGGRTQYF. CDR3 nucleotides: TGTGCCAGCAGTGATGGCGGGGGGGGGCGAACCCAGTACTTC.

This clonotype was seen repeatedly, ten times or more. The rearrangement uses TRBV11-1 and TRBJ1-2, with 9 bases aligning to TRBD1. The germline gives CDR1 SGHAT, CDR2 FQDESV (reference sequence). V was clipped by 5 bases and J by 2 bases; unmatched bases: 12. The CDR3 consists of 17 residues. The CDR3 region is CASSPLIQGAVNYGYTF. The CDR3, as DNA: TGTGCCAGCAGCCCACTAATACAGGGGGCGGTGAACTATGGCTACACCTTC.

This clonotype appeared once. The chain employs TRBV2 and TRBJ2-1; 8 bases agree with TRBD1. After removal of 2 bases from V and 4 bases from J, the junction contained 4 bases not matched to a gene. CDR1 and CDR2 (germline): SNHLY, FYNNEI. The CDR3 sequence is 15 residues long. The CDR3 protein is CASSEQGAGYNEQFF. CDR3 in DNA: TGTGCCAGCAGTGAACAGGGGGCCGGTTACAATGAGCAGTTCTTC.

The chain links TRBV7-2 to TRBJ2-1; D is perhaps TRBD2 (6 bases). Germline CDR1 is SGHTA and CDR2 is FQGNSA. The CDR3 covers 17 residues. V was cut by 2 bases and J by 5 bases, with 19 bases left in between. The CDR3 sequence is CASSLRGGTWGHNEQFF. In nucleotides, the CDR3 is TGTGCCAGCAGCTTAAGGGGCGGGACTTGGGGCCACAATGAGCAGTTCTTC.

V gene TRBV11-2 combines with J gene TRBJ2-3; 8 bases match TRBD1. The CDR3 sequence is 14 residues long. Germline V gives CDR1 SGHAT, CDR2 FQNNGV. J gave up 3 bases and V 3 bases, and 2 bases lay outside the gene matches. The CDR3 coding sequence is TGTGCCAGCAGCTTCGACAGGGGTACAGATACGCAGTATTTT. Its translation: CASSFDRGTDTQYF.

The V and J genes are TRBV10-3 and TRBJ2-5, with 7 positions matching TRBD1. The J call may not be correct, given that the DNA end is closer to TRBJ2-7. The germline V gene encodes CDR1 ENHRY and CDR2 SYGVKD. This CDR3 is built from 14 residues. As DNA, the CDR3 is TGTGCCATCAGTGAGGACAGGGCCCTCTACGAGCAGTACTTC. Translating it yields CAISEDRALYEQYF.

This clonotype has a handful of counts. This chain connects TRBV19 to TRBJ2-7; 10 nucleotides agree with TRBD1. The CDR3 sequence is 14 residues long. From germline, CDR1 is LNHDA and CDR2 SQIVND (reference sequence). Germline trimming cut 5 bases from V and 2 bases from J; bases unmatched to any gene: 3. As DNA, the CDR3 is TGTGCCAGTAGTGTCGACAGGGGGCCCTACGAGCAGTACTTC. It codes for CASSVDRGPYEQYF.